This T cell receptor (beta chain) was sequenced in a study of blood T cells in healthy people across ages. Germline assignment: CDR1 KGHSH and CDR2 LQKENI. CDR3 length equals 13 residues. Primed by a sample-barcoded 5' primer and a J-beta primer mix, a second PCR proceeded for 7 to 11 cycles. From the 5' RACE reads, TCRdb called clonotypes with MiXCR, one entry per CDR3 protein. This sample has some 930,000 distinct CDR3 sequences, with 25% to 35% found just once. This clonotype was recorded at least ten times. The junction and the germline gene differ at one end; a read error may be behind it. The same data also contributed to another study, on T cells of mothers and their children. Turning to that study: Each mother yielded more than 10 million TCR beta CDR3 reads. Each child yielded several million reads.

Sequencing was carried out using blood. This TCR was sampled from a woman between 40 and 55 years old in good health. The chain carries TRBV18 and TRBJ1-2, with D maybe TRBD1 (5 bases). The CDR3 loop is CASSPGGTYGYTF. The CDR3 DNA is TGCGCCAGCAGCCCCGGGGGGACTTATGGCTACACCTTC. The full variable domain, its missing parts supplied by reference TRBV18 and TRBJ1-2, is NAGVMQNPRHLVRRRGQEARLRCSPMKGHSHVYWYRQLPEEGLKFMVYLQKENIIDESGMPKERFSAEFPKEGPSILRIQQVVRGDSAAYFCASSPGGTYGYTFGSGTRLTVV.